This T cell receptor (beta chain) was found in a study of T cell responses to AZD1222 COVID-19 vaccine. As for the study in general: Recipients boosted at about 4 weeks or about 12 weeks are pooled.

The germline V gene has CDR1 SGHDN and CDR2 FVKESK. V was clipped by 1 base and J by 5 bases, with 15 bases between them. The CDR3 is 16 residues long. Some clones are missing from TCRdb's copy, which holds only in-frame ones; the method was immunoSEQ multiplex PCR. Of roughly 96,000 clones in the sample, 80% to 90% are singletons; the top ten hold approximately 1.5%. The J gene is TRBJ2-1, the V gene TRBV14; D is ambiguous. The material sequenced was peripheral blood, taken on day 0 of AZD1222 vaccination. This receptor was obtained from an adult in good health. CDR3: CASSQGVTDPNNEQFF. As DNA, the CDR3 is TGTGCCAGCAGCCAAGGAGTCACAGACCCTAACAATGAGCAGTTCTTC.